This T cell receptor beta chain was recovered during a study of T-cell reconstitution after alpha-beta-depleted transplantation in children. Broader study findings: Recipient T cells and thymic progenitors that survived gave rise to the high TCRbeta diversity observed at day 60 in some patients. T-cell counts and diversity at one year following transplant were attributed mainly to newly produced T cells. Several hundred rapidly expanded clones from non-depleted graft cells reportedly supplied alpha-beta T cells about two months post-transplant.

The TCRbeta library was prepared with unique molecular identifiers. MiXCR was run by TCRdb on the PCR reads, yielding one entry per CDR3 protein. This sample has 200,000 to 250,000 distinct CDR3 sequences, with 20% to 30% found just once. Regarding this clonotype: No antigen is known for it.

This CDR3 contains 11 residues. The V end was cut by 6 bases, the J end by 5 bases, with 10 bases between. Germline CDR1 reads DFQATT; CDR2 reads SNEGSKA (reference sequence). This sample comprised PBMCs, mostly from graft donor cells, obtained 360 days after TCRalphabeta/CD19-depleted stem cell transplant. J is TRBJ2-5 and V is TRBV20-1; D remains unclear. This clonotype was obtained from a female patient aged 2 to 10 who had a stem cell transplant for congenital amegakaryocytic thrombocytopenia, so the T cells may come from the graft donor. Written as DNA, the CDR3 is TGCAGTGCCATCCTCGGGGAGACCCAGTACTTC. Translated: CSAILGETQYF.